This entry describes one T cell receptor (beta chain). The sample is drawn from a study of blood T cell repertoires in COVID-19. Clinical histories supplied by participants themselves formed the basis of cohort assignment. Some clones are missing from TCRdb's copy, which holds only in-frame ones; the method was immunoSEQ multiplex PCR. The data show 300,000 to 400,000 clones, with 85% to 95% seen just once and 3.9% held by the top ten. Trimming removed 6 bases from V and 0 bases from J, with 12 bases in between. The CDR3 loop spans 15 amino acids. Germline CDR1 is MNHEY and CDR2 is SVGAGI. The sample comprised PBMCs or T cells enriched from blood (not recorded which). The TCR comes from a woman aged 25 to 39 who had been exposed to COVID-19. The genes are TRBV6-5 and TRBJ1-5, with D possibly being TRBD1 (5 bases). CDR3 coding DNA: TGTGCCAGCAGACTGACAGTGAATAGCAATCAGCCCCAGCATTTT. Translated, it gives CASRLTVNSNQPQHF.